This TCR beta chain appears in the sequencing data of a study of blood T cell repertoires in COVID-19. The wider study: Recovered participants had two consecutive negative NP/OP PCR tests, healthcare professional clearance, or symptom resolution. Researchers got acute and convalescent COVID-19 samples from the United States, Italy and Spain.

Concerning this clone: Other nucleotide sequences from this sample produce the same CDR3.

V gave up 3 bases and J gave up 0 bases; unmatched junction bases: 2. This CDR3 is built from 16 residues. Germline V gene lookup returns CDR1 SGHRS and CDR2 YFSETQ. TCRdb's copy holds only in-frame clones and misses some; the assay was immunoSEQ multiplex PCR. The sample shows some 200,000 clones, roughly 84% of them seen only once. This clonotype was sampled from a man aged 25-45 years in a cohort exposed to, infected with or recovered from COVID-19 (not recorded which). Sample: PBMCs or T cells enriched from blood (not recorded which). This chain links TRBV5-1 with TRBJ2-3; 12 bases line up with TRBD2. CDR3 amino acids: CASSWTSGTSTDTQYF. DNA of the CDR3: TGCGCCAGCAGCTGGACTAGCGGGACTAGCACAGATACGCAGTATTTT.